This T cell receptor beta chain was sequenced in a study of T cell responses to AZD1222 COVID-19 vaccine (dated by TCRdb to the early 2020s). Background for the entire study: Because spike-specific TCR depth and breadth did not differ between the two schedules, AZD1222 recipients who got a second dose at roughly 4 weeks were pooled with those who got a second dose at roughly 12 weeks. Enrollment into the trials was organized by age into subgroups of 18-55, 56-69 and 70-plus years, and those subgroups contained roughly 140, 27 and 60 TCR-sequenced participants, respectively. A total of under 250 trial participants underwent TCR sequencing, of whom under 220 had received two doses of AZD1222 and approximately 25 had received two doses of the MenACWY control vaccine.

On this clone: Its antigen has not been determined. No clone much larger than this one lies a single base away; base qualities are absent.

The study at large found these results: Nearly half of unique spike-specific TCRs reportedly recognized epitopes outside regions mutated in the B.1.351 and B.1.1.7 variants. Spike-specific TCR breadth and depth rose significantly after two AZD1222 doses compared with day 0 and with MenACWY recipients. The whole spike protein was spanned by vaccine-associated CD4 TCRs, and dominant responses were seen in regions 160-218 and 743-854. Because no day 14 peak-response samples were available, repertoires were characterized only after the peak T cell response. Most participants were white British and females outnumbered males, and the authors suggested that clonal diversity may have been underestimated. The 56-69-year group was small, and its depth increase did not reach significance, likely because of low power. Conclusions about previously exposed vaccinees are limited because only a handful of AZD1222 recipients were SARS-CoV-2 seropositive at baseline.

What this sample's time point label stands for: baseline before first vaccination. Vaccinee samples came from UK trials COV001 and COV002, including a single-blind randomized controlled phase 2/3 trial of AZD1222 (ChAdOx1 nCoV-19) in healthy adults. For TCRbeta chain sequencing, PBMC samples from trial participants were taken at day 0 and at day 28 after the second dose. The CDR3 regions of human TCRbeta chains were analyzed by immunosequencing. Turning to the authors' computational methods: Repertoire TCRs were checked for matches against a reference library of SARS-CoV-2-specific TCRs that had been generated using the MIRA antigen-specificity platform. Breadth meant the fraction of unique TCRs that were SARS-CoV-2-associated, whereas depth meant the fraction of total T cells that were SARS-CoV-2-associated. Using the MIRA data, each spike-specific TCR was mapped to the spike region that the TCR reacts to and placed in a CD4 or CD8 class. Log10-transformed breadth and depth values were compared by one-way ANOVA with Sidak's multiple comparisons tests. TCRdb stores this immuneACCESS table with in-frame sequences only. Part of the clones is absent; in the studies checked, under half of the shortfall reflects unresolved V genes, and no reason is known for the rest. V and J calls and clone size follow that table, whereas D and trimming were derived from the DNA. Present in this sample are 150,000 to 200,000 clones, 70% to 90% of which were seen just once. Together, the top ten hold 1.5% to 2% of the sample.

The origin of this receptor is an adult in good health. Sample: peripheral blood, taken on day 0 of AZD1222 vaccination.

The CDR3: CATSRGRGTNEKLFF. The nucleotide sequence is TGCGCCACCTCCCGGGGAAGGGGAACTAATGAAAAACTGTTTTTT. Here the chain combines TRBV5-1 and TRBJ1-4; matching of 5 bases hints at TRBD1 as the D gene. The cysteine opens and the phenylalanine closes a CDR3 of 15 amino acids. Just CDR3 DNA is preserved here, 45 bases in frame from base 1. From the germline V gene, CDR1 is SGHRS and CDR2 is YFSETQ. V is pared back by 9 bases and J by 1 base, with 16 bases lying between the germline termini.